A single sample is the source of the 16 T cell receptor beta chains below, sequenced in a study of blood T cell repertoires in COVID-19. Measured with immunoSEQ multiplex PCR; TCRdb has only the in-frame clones, and not every one. The data show 150,000 or so clones, around nine tenths seen once. The sample comprised PBMCs or T cells enriched from blood (not recorded which). All receptors come from a woman aged 30 to 39 with acute COVID-19.

The chain uses TRBV11-2 and TRBJ2-1, with D maybe TRBD2 (5 bases). Germline CDR1 and CDR2: SGHAT and FQNNGV. V was trimmed by 3 bases and J by 2 bases, leaving 11 bases between them. The CDR3 is 15 amino acids. The CDR3: CASSLLGAAYNEQFF. Written as DNA, the CDR3 is TGTGCCAGCAGCTTGCTGGGAGCAGCCTACAATGAGCAGTTCTTC.

The chain couples TRBV5-4 to TRBJ2-7; D unclear. The ends were cut back, 0 bases at V and 1 base at J, with 11 bases in the middle. The CDR3 is 15 amino acids. CDR1 SGHNT and CDR2 YYREEE come from the germline V gene (reference sequence). CDR3 loop: CASSLAYTESYEQYF. CDR3 coding DNA: TGTGCCAGCAGCTTGGCATACACGGAGTCCTACGAGCAGTACTTC. Full variable domain (remainder filled in from reference TRBV5-4 and TRBJ2-7): ETGVTQSPTHLIKTRGQQVTLRCSSQSGHNTVSWYQQALGQGPQFIFQYYREEENGRGNFPPRFSGLQFPNYSSELNVNALELDDSALYLCASSLAYTESYEQYFGPGTRLTVT.

This clone occurred a few times. This chain uses TRBV19 with TRBJ2-5; D might be TRBD2 (5 bases). In germline, CDR1 is LNHDA, CDR2 SQIVND (reference sequence). The CDR3 sequence is 13 residues long. Trimming pared 3 bases from V and 5 bases from J, leaving 10 bases between. CDR3 in amino acids: CASSMTRGETQYF. CDR3 coding DNA: TGTGCCAGTAGTATGACGCGAGGGGAGACCCAGTACTTC.

The chain combines TRBV4-3 with TRBJ1-4; the D gene is possibly TRBD1 (6 bases). This CDR3 contains 16 residues. The V and J ends lost 2 bases and 7 bases respectively, with 17 bases between them. The V gene's germline CDR1 is LGHNA and CDR2 YSLEER. CDR3 nucleotides: TGCGCCAGCAGCCAAAGAGGGAGGGGACAAGGTGAAAAACTGTTTTTT. Encoded protein: CASSQRGRGQGEKLFF.

The rearrangement links TRBV9 to TRBJ1-2, with 9 bases fitting TRBD1. This CDR3 comprises 15 residues. Germline CDR1 and CDR2: SGDLS and YYNGEE. V lost 3 bases and J lost 8; bases outside the gene matches: 11. The CDR3 protein is CASSAEGQGMSGYTF. For the CDR3, the DNA is TGTGCCAGCAGCGCCGAGGGACAGGGAATGAGCGGCTACACCTTC. Full variable domain (missing parts from reference TRBV9 and TRBJ1-2): DSGVTQTPKHLITATGQRVTLRCSPRSGDLSVYWYQQSLDQGLQFLIQYYNGEERAKGNILERFSAQQFPDLHSELNLSSLELGDSALYFCASSAEGQGMSGYTFGSGTRLTVV.

For the CDR3, the DNA is TGTGCCAGCAGTTCGCTCATGGGGACTAGCGGGAAGGGTGAGCAGTTCTTC. Amino acids: CASSSLMGTSGKGEQFF. This chain uses TRBV28 with TRBJ2-1; 13 bases match TRBD2. The J segment lost 9 bases and the V segment lost 4 bases, leaving 12 bases of the junction unmatched. Germline-derived CDR1 and CDR2 are MDHEN and SYDVKM. CDR3 length equals 17 residues. The whole variable domain, remainder taken from reference TRBV28 and TRBJ2-1, is DVKVTQSSRYLVKRTGEKVFLECVQDMDHENMFWYRQDPGLGLRLIYFSYDVKMKEKGDIPEGYSVSREKKERFSLILESASTNQTSMYLCASSSLMGTSGKGEQFFGPGTRLTVL.

The V gene is TRBV6-6, the J gene TRBJ2-7; TRBD2 agrees at 7 bases. This CDR3 contains 15 residues. The V and J ends lost 6 bases and 0 bases, in that order; junction bases with no gene match: 8. The V gene's germline CDR1 is MNHNY and CDR2 SVGAGI (reference sequence). The CDR3 bases are TGTGCCAGCAGGAATGGGGGGGTGGGCTCCTACGAGCAGTACTTC. It encodes CASRNGGVGSYEQYF.

In DNA form, the CDR3 reads TGTGCCAGCAGTGAAGCTAGGACAGGGGGAAACACCATATATTTT. It codes for CASSEARTGGNTIYF. J is TRBJ1-3 and V is TRBV6-1, with TRBD1 matching 8 bases. Germline assignment: CDR1 MNHNS and CDR2 SASEGT. J was trimmed by 4 bases and V by 0 bases; bases with no gene match: 2. The CDR3 totals 15 residues.

The chain is built from TRBV19 and TRBJ2-3; 9 positions match TRBD1. CDR1 is LNHDA, CDR2 SQIVND, per germline (reference sequence). The CDR3 extends over 13 amino acids. The ends lost 5 bases at V and 5 bases at J; junction bases unmatched: 2. The CDR3 DNA sequence: TGTGCCAGTAGTTCGGACAGGGGAGATACGCAGTATTTT. It encodes CASSSDRGDTQYF. The variable domain in full, completed from reference TRBV19 and TRBJ2-3, reads DGGITQSPKYLFRKEGQNVTLSCEQNLNHDAMYWYRQDPGQGLRLIYYSQIVNDFQKGDIAEGYSVSREKKESFPLTVTSAQKNPTAFYLCASSSDRGDTQYFGPGTRLTVL.

The chain employs TRBV24-1 and TRBJ1-1, with D hard to call. This CDR3 has 13 residues. Trimming shortened V by 8 bases and J by 5 bases, and 14 bases separated the two germline ends. Germline V gives CDR1 KGHDR, CDR2 SFDVKD. CDR3 in DNA: TGTGCCACCACCCAACGGGGTGGGACTGAAGCTTTCTTT. Protein sequence: CATTQRGGTEAFF.

The chain is built from TRBV29-1 and TRBJ2-4; TRBD1 matches at 8 bases. Germline CDR1 is SQVTM and CDR2 is ANQGSEA. CDR3 size: 12 residues. The V and J ends lost 7 bases and 8 bases, in that order; junction bases with no gene match: 7. CDR3 DNA: TGCAGCGCTGCAGGGGGCAGTCACATTCAGTACTTC. As protein: CSAAGGSHIQYF.

The chain recombines TRBV11-2 with TRBJ2-7; D ambiguous. Per the germline V gene, CDR1 is SGHAT and CDR2 is FQNNGV. The CDR3 extends over 11 amino acids. Trimming pared 5 bases from V and 3 bases from J, leaving 5 bases between. The CDR3 region has the DNA TGTGCCAGCAGCCTAAACTACGAGCAGTACTTC. Amino acid sequence: CASSLNYEQYF.

This sequence joins TRBV19 and TRBJ2-4; 14 nucleotides line up with TRBD2. Germline CDR1 LNHDA, CDR2 SQIVND (reference sequence). Trimming removed 4 bases from V and 2 bases from J; junction bases left unmatched: 10. The CDR3 has 19 amino acids. CDR3 bases: TGTGCCAGTAGTAGGGGACTAGCGGGAGAAGGGCGCTCCAAAAACATTCAGTACTTC. The encoded protein is CASSRGLAGEGRSKNIQYF.

This clone was seen a handful of times. The V gene is TRBV7-9, the J gene TRBJ1-1; D is unresolved. The CDR3 spans 15 residues. Germline V gives CDR1 SEHNR, CDR2 FQNEAQ (reference sequence). Between the trimmed V and J ends, which lost 1 base and 0 bases, there was a span of 9 bases. The CDR3 loop is CASSLVMGLNTEAFF. As DNA, the CDR3 is TGTGCCAGCAGCTTAGTTATGGGCTTGAACACTGAAGCTTTCTTT.

The chain combines TRBV27 with TRBJ2-3; D call uncertain. Germline lookup yields CDR1 MNHEY and CDR2 SMNVEV (reference sequence). With 5 bases removed from V and 6 bases from J, the gap between germline ends came to 12 bases. The CDR3 has 13 amino acids. CDR3: CASSPLGEDTQYF. As DNA, the CDR3 is TGTGCCAGCAGTCCCCTCGGAGAGGATACGCAGTATTTT.

This chain joins TRBV3-1 (or the pseudogene TRBV3-2) and TRBJ2-1; TRBD1 aligns across 8 bases. Germline trimming cut 4 bases from V and 5 bases from J; bases unmatched to any gene: 10. Germline lookup yields CDR1 LGHDT and CDR2 YNNKEL (reference sequence). The CDR3 length is 16 residues. The CDR3 nucleotides read TGTGCCAGCAGCCGCCCGGGGCAGGGGGCAAACAATGAGCAGTTCTTC. Protein: CASSRPGQGANNEQFF.